Detailed here is one T cell receptor (beta chain). This clone showed up just a few times. The clone's antigen remains unknown. Base qualities were left out, and no much larger clone turns up one base away. The High Capacity cDNA Reverse Transcription Kit was used to reverse transcribe all of the isolated RNA, meaning that expressed TCRB transcripts were what got sequenced. Naive, central memory and regulatory T cell samples underwent deep immunoSEQ sequencing, averaging around 3.6 million total reads per sample. Sorted cells were lysed in RLT buffer and RNA was extracted with DNase-treated RNeasy Micro or Mini kits, depending on cell number. Each cell subset was processed on its own to prevent cross-contamination, while patient and healthy donor samples were processed together. TCRB sequences were amplified from cDNA with the immunoSEQ multiplex PCR, producing 87-bp fragments spanning the CDR3 region. Amplicons were sequenced on the Illumina HiSeq platform. In the authors' own workflow: Synthetic template baselines were used to correct PCR bias computationally, reads within Hamming distance 2 were collapsed, and singletons that could not be merged were discarded. By aligning reads against IMGT, V, D and J genes, CDR3 length, and insertions or deletions at six rearrangement sites were assigned. Within each subset, clonotype counts were normalized to sorted cell number, and only after that were true diversity and Gini coefficients computed with the tcR R package. The overlap coefficient, calculated on TCRB nucleotide sequences, was used to measure repertoire sharing. Out-of-frame TCRB sequences from naive cells were analyzed as a proxy for the pre-selection repertoire. TCRdb holds this immuneACCESS table with in-frame rearrangements only. Some clones are missing; in checked studies, unresolved V genes explain under half, and the rest has no known cause. V and J calls and clone size come straight from that table; D and trimming were deduced from the DNA. This sample holds about 650,000 clones; around an eighth were observed only once. Approximately 0.11% of the sample goes to the ten largest clones.

This sample was included in a study of beta chain features in type 1 diabetes (dated by TCRdb to the late 2010s). About the study as a whole: Mean age, gender distribution, total cell number and subset yield did not differ between patients and healthy donors. Naive and central memory subsets were obtained from all 30 or so donors, but regulatory and stem cell-like memory subsets were isolated from only 8 patients and 8 healthy donors. A total of approximately 99,000,000 sorted cells were examined across all samples, and RNA yield correlated strongly with the number of cells per subset. The study compared the TCRB repertoires of sorted circulating CD4+ T cell subsets in recently diagnosed type 1 diabetes patients with those in matched healthy donors.

The germline V gene yields SNHLY for CDR1 and FYNNEI for CDR2. The CDR3 spans 15 residues, from the cysteine through the phenylalanine. Only the CDR3 region is kept as DNA, spanning 45 bases read in frame from base 1. V lost 4 bases and J lost 6 bases; the stretch between them is 19 bases long. Each donor gave one peripheral blood draw, roughly 0.12 L on average, collected into heparinised tubes. Naive, central memory, regulatory and stem cell-like memory CD4+ T cells were sorted on a BD FACSAria II using a panel including CD45RO, CCR7, CD25, CD127, CD95 and CD27. Every sorted population had a purity above 95%. PBMCs were isolated right away by Lymphoprep density gradient centrifugation and were stained directly, without culture. So that batch effects would be minimized, each experiment stained and sorted samples in pairs, pairing one healthy donor with one patient. Broader findings and caveats from the paper: A moderate but significant shortening of TCRB CDR3 length was observed in type 1 diabetes patients in all four CD4+ subsets. Because the HLA sub-analyses included only small numbers of individuals, any influence of HLA type on TCRB rearrangement was left unresolved. The naive, central memory and regulatory TCRB repertoires appeared to resemble one another more closely among patients than among healthy donors. Because cDNA was sequenced instead of genomic DNA, highly expressing activated cells could be over-represented, though the groups showed no difference in activation or CD3 levels. Fewer insertions and more nucleotide deletions at VDJ recombination sites were observed in patients with type 1 diabetes, implying thymic rearrangement abnormalities. Shorter templates might have been favored by PCR, but patient and control samples were amplified and corrected together, so both groups would have been affected equally by any skew.

This sequence uses TRBV2 and TRBJ2-7; the D gene cannot be resolved reliably. Sequencing input: naive CD4+ T cells from blood. Reading the label with the study, this specimen's cell subset or site is: true naive CD4+ T cells. The TCR comes from a man aged 25 to 40 with type 1 diabetes. Read as DNA, the sequence is TGTGCCAGCAGTGCTGAGGCCAGTGGGTCCAGCGAGCAGTACTTC. Its coded protein is CASSAEASGSSEQYF.